This is a list of T cell receptor beta chains from one sample in a study of cytomegalovirus exposure and HLA in healthy donors. The method was immunoSEQ multiplex PCR; TCRdb's version includes in-frame clones alone and lacks a portion of them. This sample has 180,000 or so clones; approximately 80% occur once, and the top ten carry about 0.82%. Sequences were obtained from PBMCs. The receptors shown here come from a woman under 30 in good health and CMV-seronegative. CDR3s include the opening cysteine and the closing phenylalanine or tryptophan. The D gene is left open where the match is weak. The size entry is marked missing in some rows and otherwise reads once, few, many or a size class.

v_call: TRBV4-1; d_call: TRBD2; clone_size: once; j_call: TRBJ2-7; cdr3_aa: CASSQDYGDMASGRARAYEQYF; cdr3_nt: TGCGCCAGCAGCCAAGATTATGGGGATATGGCTAGCGGGAGGGCCCGGGCTTACGAGCAGTACTTC
v_call: TRBV13; d_call: -; clone_size: -; j_call: TRBJ2-4; cdr3_aa: CASSLPTWQDRKNIQYF; cdr3_nt: TGTGCCAGCAGCTTACCGACGTGGCAGGACAGAAAAAACATTCAGTACTTC
v_call: TRBV19; d_call: TRBD1; clone_size: -; j_call: TRBJ2-7; cdr3_aa: CASRNRDRAYEQYF; cdr3_nt: TGTGCCAGTAGAAACCGGGACAGGGCTTACGAGCAGTACTTC
v_call: TRBV7-9; d_call: TRBD1; clone_size: -; j_call: TRBJ2-7; cdr3_aa: CASSTQGNVYEQYF; cdr3_nt: TGTGCCAGCAGCACACAGGGGAACGTGTACGAGCAGTACTTC
v_call: TRBV28; d_call: -; clone_size: once; j_call: TRBJ2-7; cdr3_aa: CASRQSGLSEQYF; cdr3_nt: TGTGCCAGCAGGCAATCGGGACTTAGCGAGCAGTACTTC
v_call: TRBV30; d_call: -; clone_size: -; j_call: TRBJ1-1; cdr3_aa: CAWSVPTLPNTEAFF; cdr3_nt: TGTGCCTGGAGTGTACCTACGTTACCCAACACTGAAGCTTTCTTT
v_call: TRBV7-9; d_call: TRBD2; clone_size: -; j_call: TRBJ2-7; cdr3_aa: CSSSLGPGRAYEQYF; cdr3_nt: TGTTCCAGCAGCTTGGGCCCCGGGAGGGCCTACGAGCAGTACTTC
v_call: TRBV28; d_call: TRBD1; clone_size: -; j_call: TRBJ1-5; cdr3_aa: CASSSNRQGSFGNQPQHF; cdr3_nt: TGTGCCAGCAGTTCAAACCGACAGGGGAGTTTCGGGAATCAGCCCCAGCATTTT
v_call: TRBV7-9; d_call: TRBD1; clone_size: -; j_call: TRBJ1-2; cdr3_aa: CASIGQGARNGYTF; cdr3_nt: TGTGCCAGCATCGGACAGGGGGCGAGGAATGGCTACACCTTC
v_call: TRBV6-4; d_call: -; clone_size: once; j_call: TRBJ2-1; cdr3_aa: CASSDSLRRAVYNEQFF; cdr3_nt: TGTGCCAGCAGTGACTCCCTCCGGAGGGCGGTATACAATGAGCAGTTCTTC
v_call: TRBV30; d_call: -; clone_size: -; j_call: TRBJ1-3; cdr3_aa: CAWSENSGNTIYF; cdr3_nt: TGTGCCTGGAGTGAGAACAGTGGAAACACCATATATTTT
v_call: TRBV27; d_call: -; clone_size: -; j_call: TRBJ2-1; cdr3_aa: CASSLEGYPGAYNEQFF; cdr3_nt: TGTGCCAGCAGCCTCGAGGGGTACCCAGGGGCCTACAATGAGCAGTTCTTC
v_call: TRBV18; d_call: -; clone_size: -; j_call: TRBJ2-2; cdr3_aa: CASSDQGQIAGELFF; cdr3_nt: TGTGCCAGCTCCGACCAAGGACAGATAGCCGGGGAGCTGTTTTTT
v_call: TRBV6-1; d_call: -; clone_size: once; j_call: TRBJ1-1; cdr3_aa: CASSDGGVNTEAFF; cdr3_nt: TGTGCCAGCAGTGATGGCGGAGTGAACACTGAAGCTTTCTTT
v_call: TRBV9; d_call: -; clone_size: -; j_call: TRBJ2-5; cdr3_aa: CASSVGAGQETQYF; cdr3_nt: TGTGCCAGCAGCGTAGGGGCTGGCCAAGAGACCCAGTACTTC
v_call: TRBV6-6; d_call: -; clone_size: -; j_call: TRBJ2-3; cdr3_aa: CAGAGSRTDTQYF; cdr3_nt: TGTGCCGGGGCTGGGTCCCGCACAGATACGCAGTATTTT
v_call: TRBV5-4; d_call: -; clone_size: -; j_call: TRBJ1-6; cdr3_aa: CASSDGQLNSPLHF; cdr3_nt: TGTGCCAGCAGCGACGGACAGCTAAATTCACCCCTCCACTTT
v_call: TRBV19; d_call: -; clone_size: -; j_call: TRBJ2-2; cdr3_aa: CASSTSGTGELFF; cdr3_nt: TGTGCCAGTAGTACCAGCGGCACCGGGGAGCTGTTTTTT
v_call: TRBV19; d_call: TRBD1; clone_size: -; j_call: TRBJ1-2; cdr3_aa: CASSDRARREYGYTF; cdr3_nt: TGTGCCAGTAGTGACAGGGCGCGGAGGGAGTATGGCTACACCTTC
v_call: TRBV28; d_call: TRBD1; clone_size: -; j_call: TRBJ1-3; cdr3_aa: CASSLDRGGNTIYF; cdr3_nt: TGTGCCAGCAGTTTGGACAGGGGTGGAAACACCATATATTTT
v_call: TRBV6-5; d_call: TRBD2; clone_size: few; j_call: TRBJ2-7; cdr3_aa: CASSRQRGPYEQYF; cdr3_nt: TGTGCCAGCAGTAGACAGCGGGGCCCCTACGAGCAGTACTTC
v_call: TRBV28; d_call: -; clone_size: few; j_call: TRBJ1-1; cdr3_aa: CASSPGPPRGTEAFF; cdr3_nt: TGTGCCAGCAGTCCCGGCCCCCCCAGGGGAACTGAAGCTTTCTTT
v_call: TRBV5-6; d_call: -; clone_size: -; j_call: TRBJ1-6; cdr3_aa: CASSLGQSLSPLHF; cdr3_nt: TGTGCCAGCAGCTTGGGACAGTCCCTCTCACCCCTCCACTTT
v_call: TRBV6-5; d_call: TRBD2; clone_size: -; j_call: TRBJ2-1; cdr3_aa: CASTPRLADYNEQFF; cdr3_nt: TGTGCCAGCACCCCGAGACTAGCGGATTACAATGAGCAGTTCTTC
v_call: TRBV19; d_call: -; clone_size: -; j_call: TRBJ1-1; cdr3_aa: CASSIVLRQKNTEAFF; cdr3_nt: TGTGCCAGTAGTATAGTGCTGCGGCAGAAGAACACTGAAGCTTTCTTT
v_call: TRBV10-3; d_call: -; clone_size: -; j_call: TRBJ2-1; cdr3_aa: CAISESRGNEQFF; cdr3_nt: TGTGCCATCAGTGAGTCCAGGGGCAATGAGCAGTTCTTC
v_call: TRBV30; d_call: -; clone_size: -; j_call: TRBJ2-2; cdr3_aa: CAWSVHTGELFF; cdr3_nt: TGTGCCTGGAGTGTACATACCGGGGAGCTGTTTTTT
v_call: TRBV28; d_call: -; clone_size: -; j_call: TRBJ2-4; cdr3_aa: CASTTTGTGSKTSKNIQYF; cdr3_nt: TGTGCCAGCACCACGACAGGGACTGGGTCAAAGACCTCCAAAAACATTCAGTACTTC
v_call: TRBV5-4; d_call: TRBD2; clone_size: once; j_call: TRBJ2-7; cdr3_aa: CASSGGTSGYEQYF; cdr3_nt: TGTGCCAGCAGCGGCGGGACTAGCGGGTACGAGCAGTACTTC
v_call: TRBV12-5; d_call: -; clone_size: -; j_call: TRBJ2-3; cdr3_aa: CAGGLSLTDTQYF; cdr3_nt: TGTGCTGGTGGTCTATCACTCACAGATACGCAGTATTTT
v_call: TRBV9; d_call: TRBD2; clone_size: few; j_call: TRBJ2-1; cdr3_aa: CASSLTSGRGNEQFF; cdr3_nt: TGTGCCAGCAGCCTCACTAGCGGGAGGGGAAATGAGCAGTTCTTC
v_call: TRBV4-2; d_call: TRBD1; clone_size: -; j_call: TRBJ2-7; cdr3_aa: CASSQNPSQGADEQYF; cdr3_nt: TGTGCCAGCAGCCAGAATCCTTCCCAGGGGGCGGACGAGCAGTACTTC
v_call: TRBV11-3; d_call: -; clone_size: -; j_call: TRBJ2-1; cdr3_aa: CASSSLAVNEQFF; cdr3_nt: TGTGCCAGCAGCTCCTTAGCTGTCAATGAGCAGTTCTTC
v_call: TRBV7-2; d_call: -; clone_size: -; j_call: TRBJ1-2; cdr3_aa: CASRPSGLWGYTF; cdr3_nt: TGTGCCAGCAGACCATCAGGCCTCTGGGGCTACACCTTC
v_call: TRBV28; d_call: -; clone_size: -; j_call: TRBJ1-4; cdr3_aa: CASSPLGIATNEKLFF; cdr3_nt: TGTGCCAGCAGTCCTCTGGGCATTGCAACTAATGAAAAACTGTTTTTT
v_call: TRBV19; d_call: TRBD2; clone_size: -; j_call: TRBJ2-5; cdr3_aa: CASSDPTSSKTQYF; cdr3_nt: TGTGCCAGTAGTGACCCGACTAGCTCGAAGACCCAGTACTTC
v_call: TRBV2; d_call: TRBD2; clone_size: -; j_call: TRBJ2-1; cdr3_aa: CASKERTSGSFSYNEQFF; cdr3_nt: TGTGCCAGCAAGGAAAGGACTAGCGGGAGCTTCTCCTACAATGAGCAGTTCTTC
v_call: TRBV28; d_call: TRBD1; clone_size: -; j_call: TRBJ1-2; cdr3_aa: CASSLLALKTGEYGYTF; cdr3_nt: TGTGCCAGCAGTTTATTGGCTTTAAAGACAGGGGAGTATGGCTACACCTTC
v_call: TRBV7-2; d_call: TRBD2; clone_size: -; j_call: TRBJ2-7; cdr3_aa: CASSLGTSGSSYEQYF; cdr3_nt: TGTGCCAGCAGTTTAGGGACTAGCGGTAGCTCCTACGAGCAGTACTTC
v_call: TRBV7-3; d_call: -; clone_size: -; j_call: TRBJ2-3; cdr3_aa: CASSLTSVDTQYF; cdr3_nt: TGTGCCAGCAGCTTAACTAGCGTCGATACGCAGTATTTT
v_call: TRBV14; d_call: -; clone_size: -; j_call: TRBJ2-3; cdr3_aa: CASSFREFADTQYF; cdr3_nt: TGTGCCAGCAGCTTTCGGGAGTTTGCAGATACGCAGTATTTT
v_call: TRBV5-4; d_call: TRBD1; clone_size: -; j_call: TRBJ1-1; cdr3_aa: CASGTGDNTEAFF; cdr3_nt: TGTGCCAGCGGGACAGGAGACAACACTGAAGCTTTCTTT
v_call: TRBV19; d_call: -; clone_size: -; j_call: TRBJ1-1; cdr3_aa: CASSPPRQVRTEAFF; cdr3_nt: TGTGCCAGTAGTCCCCCCCGACAGGTTCGGACTGAAGCTTTCTTT
v_call: TRBV18; d_call: TRBD1; clone_size: -; j_call: TRBJ2-7; cdr3_aa: CASSPGGQGEQYF; cdr3_nt: TGTGCCAGCTCACCAGGCGGACAGGGTGAGCAGTACTTC
v_call: TRBV10-2; d_call: TRBD2; clone_size: -; j_call: TRBJ2-3; cdr3_aa: CASREAGLDAGTDTQYF; cdr3_nt: TGCGCCAGCAGGGAAGCTGGACTAGACGCTGGCACAGATACGCAGTATTTT
v_call: TRBV5-1; d_call: TRBD1; clone_size: -; j_call: TRBJ2-5; cdr3_aa: CASSFLQGALETQYF; cdr3_nt: TGCGCCAGCAGCTTTTTACAGGGGGCCTTAGAGACCCAGTACTTC
v_call: TRBV14; d_call: TRBD1; clone_size: -; j_call: TRBJ1-2; cdr3_aa: CASSPDRANYGYTF; cdr3_nt: TGTGCCAGCAGCCCGGACAGGGCTAACTATGGCTACACCTTC